Shown below are 2 T cell receptor beta chains from a single sample sequenced in a study of CD8 T cells in Susac syndrome. Random hexamers served to reverse transcribe roughly 0.5 to 1 ug RNA. One entry per CDR3 protein results from TCRdb running MiXCR on the immunoSEQ multiplex PCR reads. The profile shows under 550,000 distinct CDR3 sequences, more than 70% of them singletons. Sequencing was performed on CD8+ T cells from PBMCs. Source of these receptors: a human donor with multiple sclerosis.

This chain joins TRBV18 and TRBJ2-1; perhaps TRBD2 as D (5 bases). V was shortened by 2 bases and J by 4 bases, with 15 bases between the two germline ends. This CDR3 contains 16 residues. Germline CDR1 KGHSH, CDR2 LQKENI. This CDR3 reads CASSPGTRTGYNEQFF. The CDR3 coding sequence is TGTGCCAGCTCACCAGGTACCAGGACGGGGTACAATGAGCAGTTCTTC.

V usage is TRBV11-2 and J usage is TRBJ2-7, with 11 bases aligning to TRBD2. Unmatched junction bases numbered 6, after V lost 1 base and J lost 7 bases. The CDR3 runs to 15 residues. CDR1 SGHAT and CDR2 FQNNGV come from the germline V gene. Here the CDR3 DNA reads TGTGCCAGCAGCTTAGCACTAGCGGGAGTTCAAGAGCAGTACTTC. The encoded protein is CASSLALAGVQEQYF. The complete variable domain, with remaining parts taken from reference TRBV11-2 and TRBJ2-7, reads EAGVAQSPRYKIIEKRQSVAFWCNPISGHATLYWYQQILGQGPKLLIQFQNNGVVDDSQLPKDRFSAERLKGVDSTLKIQPAKLEDSAVYLCASSLALAGVQEQYFGPGTRLTVT.